This entry features one TCR beta chain sequence. TCRdb's table, derived via immunoSEQ multiplex PCR, lists solely in-frame clones and lacks some. This table has approximately 50,000 clones, about 93% appearing once. This sample stems from a study of T cell changes during pregnancy in multiple sclerosis. The germline V gene has CDR1 MDHEN and CDR2 SYDVKM. Trimming cost V 3 bases and J 8 bases; bases outside gene matches: 8. The CDR3 spans 14 residues. The sequencing used CD4+ T cells from peripheral blood mononuclear cells, collected after pregnancy. This receptor was taken from a female donor with multiple sclerosis, enrolled in a pregnancy study. V is TRBV28 and J is TRBJ1-2, with TRBD1 identical over 8 bases. The CDR3 nucleotides are TGTGCCAGCAGTTTCAGGACAGGGCGGAGCGGCTACACCTTC. This codes for CASSFRTGRSGYTF.